This paragraph covers one T cell receptor beta chain sequence. Its antigen is currently unknown. It was with 60 Vbeta and 13 Jbeta primers that the PCR ran. Clones were read by immunoSEQ multiplex PCR, and TCRdb kept only the in-frame ones, dropping some. The sample carries some 130,000 clones, over 50% recorded once. Though nominally healthy at sampling, donors likely had unrecorded immune exposures. Germline CDR1 SGHTA, CDR2 FQGNSA. Trimming left V 5 bases short and J 5 bases short, with 15 bases between. The CDR3 runs to 15 residues. The sample belongs to a study of cytomegalovirus exposure and HLA in healthy donors. Whole-study results and caveats: TCR beta V segments were, for the most part, productive about 87% or about 30% of the time in an earlier analysis. Analyses of presence/absence relied on an assumption of roughly uniform sequencing depth across donors. Using a false discovery rate of 0.05, a later analysis showed that fewer than 20,000 TCR beta sequences were associated with HLA alleles.

V usage is TRBV7-2 and J usage is TRBJ1-4, with D possibly matching TRBD1 (6 bases). The source material was PBMCs. This clonotype originated in a human donor in good health. The DNA of the CDR3 is TGTGCCAGCAGCATCCTGGGGGGGCCCAATGAAAAACTGTTTTTT. Translated, it gives CASSILGGPNEKLFF.